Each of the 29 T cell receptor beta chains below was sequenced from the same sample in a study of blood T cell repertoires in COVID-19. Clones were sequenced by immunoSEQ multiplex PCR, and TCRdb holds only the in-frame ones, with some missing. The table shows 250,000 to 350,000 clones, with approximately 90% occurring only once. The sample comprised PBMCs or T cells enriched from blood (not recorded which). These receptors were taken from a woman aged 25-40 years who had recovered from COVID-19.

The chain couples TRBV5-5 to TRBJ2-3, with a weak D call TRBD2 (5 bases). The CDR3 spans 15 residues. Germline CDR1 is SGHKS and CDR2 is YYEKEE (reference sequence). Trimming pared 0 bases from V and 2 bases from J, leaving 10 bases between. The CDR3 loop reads CASSLDGGYTDTQYF. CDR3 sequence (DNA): TGTGCCAGCAGCTTGGATGGCGGGTACACAGATACGCAGTATTTT. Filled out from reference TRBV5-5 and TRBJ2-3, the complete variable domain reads DAGVTQSPTHLIKTRGQQVTLRCSPISGHKSVSWYQQVLGQGPQFIFQYYEKEERGRGNFPDRFSARQFPNYSSELNVNALLLGDSALYLCASSLDGGYTDTQYFGPGTRLTVL.

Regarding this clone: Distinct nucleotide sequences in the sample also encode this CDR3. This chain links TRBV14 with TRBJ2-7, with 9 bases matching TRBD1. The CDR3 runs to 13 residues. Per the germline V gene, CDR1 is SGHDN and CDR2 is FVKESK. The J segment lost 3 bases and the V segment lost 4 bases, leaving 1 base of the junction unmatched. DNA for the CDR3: TGTGCCAGCAGCCGGGACAGGGTCTACGAGCAGTACTTC. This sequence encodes CASSRDRVYEQYF.

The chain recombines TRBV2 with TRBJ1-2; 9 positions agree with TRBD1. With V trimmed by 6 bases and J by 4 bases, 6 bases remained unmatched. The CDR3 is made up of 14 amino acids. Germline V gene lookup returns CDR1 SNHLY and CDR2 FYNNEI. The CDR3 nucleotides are TGTGCCAGCAGCCGGACAGGGGAGGCCTATGGCTACACCTTC. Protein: CASSRTGEAYGYTF.

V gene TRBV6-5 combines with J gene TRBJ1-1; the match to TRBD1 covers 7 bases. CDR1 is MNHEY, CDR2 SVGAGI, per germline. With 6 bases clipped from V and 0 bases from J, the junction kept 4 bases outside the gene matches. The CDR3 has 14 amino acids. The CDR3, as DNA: TGTGCCAGCAGACGGACAGGCATGAACACTGAAGCTTTCTTT. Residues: CASRRTGMNTEAFF.

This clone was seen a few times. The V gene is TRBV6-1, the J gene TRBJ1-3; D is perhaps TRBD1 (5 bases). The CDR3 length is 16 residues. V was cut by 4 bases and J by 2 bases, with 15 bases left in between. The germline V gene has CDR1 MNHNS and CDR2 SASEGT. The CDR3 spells CASSAAGGEAGNTIYF. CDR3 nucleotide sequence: TGTGCCAGCAGTGCCGCCGGGGGTGAAGCTGGAAACACCATATATTTT.

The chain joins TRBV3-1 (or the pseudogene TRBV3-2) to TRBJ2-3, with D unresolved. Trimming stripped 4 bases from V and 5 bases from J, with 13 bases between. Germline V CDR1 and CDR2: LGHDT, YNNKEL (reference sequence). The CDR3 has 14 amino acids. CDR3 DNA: TGTGCCAGCAGCCCCGGTGCCGCTGGAGATACGCAGTATTTT. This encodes CASSPGAAGDTQYF.

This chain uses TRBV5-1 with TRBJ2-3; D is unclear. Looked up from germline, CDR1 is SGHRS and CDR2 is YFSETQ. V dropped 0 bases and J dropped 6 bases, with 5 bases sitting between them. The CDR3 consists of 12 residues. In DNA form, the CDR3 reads TGCGCCAGCAGCTTGGGACTGGATACGCAGTATTTT. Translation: CASSLGLDTQYF.

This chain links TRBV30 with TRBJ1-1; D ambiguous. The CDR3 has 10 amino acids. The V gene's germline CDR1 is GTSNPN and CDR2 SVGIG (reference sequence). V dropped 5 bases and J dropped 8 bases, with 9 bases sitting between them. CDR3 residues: CAWGREEAFF. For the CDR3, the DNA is TGTGCCTGGGGGAGGGAGGAAGCTTTCTTT.

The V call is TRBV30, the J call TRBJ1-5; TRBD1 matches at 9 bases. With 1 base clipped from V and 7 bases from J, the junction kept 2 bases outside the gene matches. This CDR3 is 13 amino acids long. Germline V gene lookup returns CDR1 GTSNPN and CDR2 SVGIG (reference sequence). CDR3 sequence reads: CAWSGTGDQPQHF. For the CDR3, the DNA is TGTGCCTGGAGTGGGACAGGGGACCAGCCCCAGCATTTT.

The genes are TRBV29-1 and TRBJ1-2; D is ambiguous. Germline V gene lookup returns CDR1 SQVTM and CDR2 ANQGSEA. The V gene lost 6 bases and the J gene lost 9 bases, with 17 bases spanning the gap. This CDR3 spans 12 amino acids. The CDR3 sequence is CSVPTADWSYTF. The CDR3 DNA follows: TGCAGCGTCCCAACGGCGGACTGGAGCTACACCTTC.

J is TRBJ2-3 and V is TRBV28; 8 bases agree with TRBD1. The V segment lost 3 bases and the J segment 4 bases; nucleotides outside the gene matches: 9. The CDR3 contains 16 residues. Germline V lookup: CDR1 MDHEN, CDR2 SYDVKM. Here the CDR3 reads CASSFVQGATADTQYF. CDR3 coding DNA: TGTGCCAGCAGTTTCGTCCAGGGGGCAACGGCAGATACGCAGTATTTT.

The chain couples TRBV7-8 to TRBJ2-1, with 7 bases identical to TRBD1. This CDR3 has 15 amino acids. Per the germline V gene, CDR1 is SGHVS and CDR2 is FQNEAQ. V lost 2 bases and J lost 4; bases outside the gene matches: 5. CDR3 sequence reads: CASSLYGQDYNEQFF. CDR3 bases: TGTGCCAGCAGCTTATACGGACAGGATTACAATGAGCAGTTCTTC.

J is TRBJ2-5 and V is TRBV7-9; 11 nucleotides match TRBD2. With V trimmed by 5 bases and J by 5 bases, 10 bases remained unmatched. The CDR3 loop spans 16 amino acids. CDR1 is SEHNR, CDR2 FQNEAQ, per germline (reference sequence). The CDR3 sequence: CASSLDIAGGLETQYF. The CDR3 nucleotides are TGTGCCAGCAGCCTAGATATAGCGGGGGGGCTGGAGACCCAGTACTTC. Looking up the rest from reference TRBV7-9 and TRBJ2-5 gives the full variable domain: DTGVSQNPRHKITKRGQNVTFRCDPISEHNRLYWYRQTLGQGPEFLTYFQNEAQLEKSRLLSDRFSAERPKGSFSTLEIQRTEQGDSAMYLCASSLDIAGGLETQYFGPGTRLLVL.

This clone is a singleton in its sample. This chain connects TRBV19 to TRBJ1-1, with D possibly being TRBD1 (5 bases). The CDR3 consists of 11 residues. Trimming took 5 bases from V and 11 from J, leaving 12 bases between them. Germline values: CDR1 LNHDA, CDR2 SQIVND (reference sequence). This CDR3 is CASSARKGAFF. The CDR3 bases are TGTGCCAGTAGTGCCCGGAAGGGGGCTTTCTTT.

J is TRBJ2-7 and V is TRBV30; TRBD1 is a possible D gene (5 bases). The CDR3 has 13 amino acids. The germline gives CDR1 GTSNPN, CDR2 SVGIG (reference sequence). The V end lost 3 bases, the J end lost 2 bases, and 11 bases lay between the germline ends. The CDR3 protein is CAWSPLGPYEQYF. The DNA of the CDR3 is TGTGCCTGGAGCCCCCTGGGGCCCTACGAGCAGTACTTC.

This CDR3 reads CASRGSTDTQYF. The CDR3 DNA reads as TGCGCCAGCCGGGGGTCTACAGATACGCAGTATTTT. The rearrangement joins TRBV5-1 to TRBJ2-3; D possibly corresponds to TRBD2 (6 bases). Trimming pared 7 bases from V and 3 bases from J, leaving 9 bases between. The germline CDR1 and CDR2 sequences are SGHRS and YFSETQ. The CDR3 is made up of 12 amino acids.

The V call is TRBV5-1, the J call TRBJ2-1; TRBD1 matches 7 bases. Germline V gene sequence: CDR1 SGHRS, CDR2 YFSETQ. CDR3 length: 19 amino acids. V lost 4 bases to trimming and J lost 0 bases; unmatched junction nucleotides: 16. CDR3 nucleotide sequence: TGCGCCAGCAGCCTAGCCTCAGTCGTAGACAGGGCCTCCTACAATGAGCAGTTCTTC. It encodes CASSLASVVDRASYNEQFF. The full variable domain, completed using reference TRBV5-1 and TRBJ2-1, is KAGVTQTPRYLIKTRGQQVTLSCSPISGHRSVSWYQQTPGQGLQFLFEYFSETQRNKGNFPGRFSGRQFSNSRSEMNVSTLELGDSALYLCASSLASVVDRASYNEQFFGPGTRLTVL.

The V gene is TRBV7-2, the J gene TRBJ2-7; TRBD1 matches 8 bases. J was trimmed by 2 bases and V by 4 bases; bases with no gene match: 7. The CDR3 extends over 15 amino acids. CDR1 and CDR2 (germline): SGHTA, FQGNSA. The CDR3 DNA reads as TGTGCCAGCAGCTCGCAGGGGGCGCGAGCCTACGAGCAGTACTTC. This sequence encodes CASSSQGARAYEQYF.

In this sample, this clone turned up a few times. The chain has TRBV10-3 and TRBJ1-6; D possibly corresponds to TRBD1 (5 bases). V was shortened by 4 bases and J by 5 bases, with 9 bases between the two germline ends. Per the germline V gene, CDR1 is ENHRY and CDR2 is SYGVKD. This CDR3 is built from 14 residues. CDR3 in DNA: TGTGCCATCAGTGGAGACAGCAATAATTCACCCCTCCACTTT. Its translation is CAISGDSNNSPLHF.

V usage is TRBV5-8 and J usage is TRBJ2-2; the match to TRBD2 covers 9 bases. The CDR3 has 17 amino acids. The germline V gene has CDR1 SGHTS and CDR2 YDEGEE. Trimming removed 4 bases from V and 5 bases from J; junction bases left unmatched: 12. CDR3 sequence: CASSRSSLAGLTGELFF. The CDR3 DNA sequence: TGTGCCAGCAGCCGCTCTTCGCTAGCGGGGCTTACCGGGGAGCTGTTTTTT.

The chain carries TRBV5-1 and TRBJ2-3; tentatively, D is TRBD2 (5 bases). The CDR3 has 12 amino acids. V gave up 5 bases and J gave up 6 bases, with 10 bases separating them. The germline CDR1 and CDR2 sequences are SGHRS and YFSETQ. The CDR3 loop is CASSPGEDTQYF. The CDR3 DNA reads TGCGCCAGCAGTCCCGGGGAGGATACGCAGTATTTT.

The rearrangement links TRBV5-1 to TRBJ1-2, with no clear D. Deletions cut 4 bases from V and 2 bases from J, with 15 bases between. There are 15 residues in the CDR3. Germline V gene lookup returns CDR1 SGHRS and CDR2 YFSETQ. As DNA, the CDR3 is TGCGCCAGCAGCCAAGATAGGACTGGGAACTATGGCTACACCTTC. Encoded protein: CASSQDRTGNYGYTF.

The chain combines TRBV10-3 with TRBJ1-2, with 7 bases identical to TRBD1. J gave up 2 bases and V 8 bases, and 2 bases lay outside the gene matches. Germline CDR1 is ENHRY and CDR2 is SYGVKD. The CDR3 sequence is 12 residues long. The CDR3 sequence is CAIQGQNYGYTF. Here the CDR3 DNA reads TGTGCCATCCAGGGACAGAACTATGGCTACACCTTC.

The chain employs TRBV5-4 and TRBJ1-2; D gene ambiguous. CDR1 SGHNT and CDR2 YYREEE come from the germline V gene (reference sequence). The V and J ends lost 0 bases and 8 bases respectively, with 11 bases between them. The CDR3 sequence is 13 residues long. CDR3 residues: CASSLVPEGGYTF. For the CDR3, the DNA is TGTGCCAGCAGCTTGGTCCCGGAGGGCGGCTACACCTTC.

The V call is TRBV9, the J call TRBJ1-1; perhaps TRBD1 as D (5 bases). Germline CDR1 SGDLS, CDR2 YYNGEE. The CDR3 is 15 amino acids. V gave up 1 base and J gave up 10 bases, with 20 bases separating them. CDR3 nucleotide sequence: TGTGCCAGCAGCGTATGGGACGGCGGGAGTGAGGGAGCTTTCTTT. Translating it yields CASSVWDGGSEGAFF.

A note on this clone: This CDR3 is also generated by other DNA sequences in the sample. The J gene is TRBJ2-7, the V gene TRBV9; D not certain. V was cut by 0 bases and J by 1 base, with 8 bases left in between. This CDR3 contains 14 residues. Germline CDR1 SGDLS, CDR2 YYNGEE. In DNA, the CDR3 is TGTGCCAGCAGCGTAGATGGCAGTTCCTACGAGCAGTACTTC. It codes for CASSVDGSSYEQYF.

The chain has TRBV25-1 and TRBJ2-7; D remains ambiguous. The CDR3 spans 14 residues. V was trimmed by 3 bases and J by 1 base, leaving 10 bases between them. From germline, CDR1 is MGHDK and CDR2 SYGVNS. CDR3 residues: CASSDHSKSYEQYF. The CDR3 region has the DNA TGTGCCAGCAGTGATCACAGCAAATCCTACGAGCAGTACTTC.

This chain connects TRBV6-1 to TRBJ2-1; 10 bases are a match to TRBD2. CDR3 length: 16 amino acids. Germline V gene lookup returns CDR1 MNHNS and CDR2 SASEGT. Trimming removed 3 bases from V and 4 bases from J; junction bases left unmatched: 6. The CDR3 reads CASSDILAGLYNEQFF. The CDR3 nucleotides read TGTGCCAGCAGTGATATACTAGCGGGGCTGTACAATGAGCAGTTCTTC.

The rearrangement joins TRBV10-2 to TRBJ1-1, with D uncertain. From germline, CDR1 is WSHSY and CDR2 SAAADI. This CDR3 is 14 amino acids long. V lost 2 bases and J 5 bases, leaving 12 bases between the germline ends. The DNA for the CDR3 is TGCGCCAGCAGTGAGAGGGCCCCGGGGACTGAAGCTTTCTTT. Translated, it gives CASSERAPGTEAFF.